This is a list of T cell receptor beta chains from one sample in a study of T cells in Graves' hyperthyroidism and ophthalmopathy. TCRdb used MiXCR to reprocess the multiplex PCR reads, holding one entry per CDR3 protein. The sample consists of 410,000 or so distinct CDR3 sequences, roughly 14% of them appearing once. Sequencing used blood. These receptors were taken from a young man with Graves' ophthalmopathy. Each CDR3 is given with its conserved first and last residue. Expanded clones get a size class; other rows say once, few or many, or leave the size out.

cdr3_length v_call clone_size cdr3_aa
14 TRBV6-1 few CATKGQISGNTIYF
11 TRBV28 many CATDGSYEQYF
14 TRBV18 many CASSPRGSGETQYF
17 TRBV19 few CASSTNPYGVAKNIQYF
19 TRBV7-9 - CASSSRDREPSPNTGELFF
15 TRBV5-1 many CASSGTGQLSYEQYF
14 TRBV12-3/TRBV12-4 many CASSLWRAGNTIYF
15 TRBV15 many CATSRADGRGETQYF
13 TRBV20-1 many CSAEDRGREKLFF
14 TRBV6-1 many CASSQITGVTEAFF
12 TRBV20-1 many CSATTGGWEQYF
13 TRBV6-1 few CAGRRAGANVLTF
14 TRBV18 many CASSPGGGRTEAFF
16 TRBV6-1 many CASSEFPSGEQETQYF
14 TRBV2 few CASSTGGYNQPQHF
19 TRBV15 many CATSTSTGLAGVSYNEQFF
17 TRBV19 few CASSIDRGQGTYNEQFF
14 TRBV12-3/TRBV12-4 many CASSLSGTYTEAFF
12 TRBV2 - CASRAGGRGYTF
13 TRBV6-1 many CASSWGQVNGYTF
17 TRBV12-3/TRBV12-4 - CASSAPRRTSSSYEQYF